This T cell receptor beta chain is from a study of T cells in Graves' hyperthyroidism and ophthalmopathy (dated by TCRdb to the late 2010s). Notes on the research overall: Peripheral blood was sampled at the time of initial diagnosis, prior to any treatment. The 100 or so discovery patients were randomly divided into training and test sets at a 7:3 ratio. To identify TCR V-J signatures that set the groups apart, the researchers used a discovery cohort of 95 to 100 patients, made up of under 50 with Graves' ophthalmopathy and some 60 with stable Graves' hyperthyroidism. The paper reports TCR Vbeta CDR3 sequencing of some 140 peripheral blood samples: 43 ophthalmopathy, fewer than 80 hyperthyroidism and around 17 progressor patients. Once sampling was done, hyperthyroidism patients were given methimazole at a starting dose of 30 mg daily, whereas ophthalmopathy patients were given high-dose intravenous methylprednisolone. In addition, the study compared T-cell repertoires in thyroid tissue and in blood from roughly 6 Graves' hyperthyroidism patients. Whether ophthalmopathy could be predicted prospectively was tested in an independent validation cohort made up of approximately 19 hyperthyroidism patients plus 17 patients who later progressed to ophthalmopathy. Study-level results and caveats: Sample size was not statistically predetermined, and blinding of investigators to group allocation was not performed. A 13 V-J signature model separated ophthalmopathy from stable hyperthyroidism, with approximately 86% sensitivity and about 81% specificity in cross-validation and 80%/75% in testing. Most expanded thyroid clonotypes (frequency above 0.001) were also detected in blood, suggesting blood repertoires may reflect thyroid immune responses. In validation, progression to ophthalmopathy was predicted by the model with approximately 67% sensitivity and 72% to 85% specificity, a median of roughly 6 months before onset.

As for this clonotype: The antigen this receptor binds is unknown. The record has no base qualities; no much larger clone is one base away.

Stable Graves' hyperthyroidism was defined as no progression to ophthalmopathy during 18 months of follow-up. Hyperthyroidism patients were aged 18 to 65 years and newly diagnosed, with disease duration of less than 2 months. The study excluded patients with uncontrolled infections, other autoimmune diseases, pregnancy or lactation. Clinical symptoms, serum thyroxine and TRAb, thyroid ultrasound, and orbital computed tomography formed the basis for the diagnoses. PBMCs were isolated from approximately 10 ml of fresh peripheral blood by Ficoll-Paque density gradient centrifugation. Trizol reagent was used to extract total RNA, and RNA quality was then checked on an Agilent 2100 Bioanalyzer. The CDR3 contains 10 residues, cysteine and phenylalanine counted. Solely the CDR3 DNA is kept, with 30 bases framed from the first base. Taken from the germline V gene, the CDR1 and CDR2 loops are SGHAT and FQNNGV. V loses 9 bases, J loses 15 bases, and the germline ends lie 14 bases apart.

The TCR beta CDR3 regions were amplified from RNA transcripts. The TCR CDR3 was subjected to a first round of RT-PCR using the HTBI primer set and the Qiagen OneStep RT-PCR kit. Libraries were constructed in a second round of multiplex PCR, after which size selection and purification were performed. Sequencing of the libraries was done on an Illumina HiSeq2000 using paired-end 100 bp reads. In the source study's methods: SOAPnuke was used to process the raw data, with reads discarded if the reads contained adapters or uncalled bases, had a mean Phred below 15, or lacked an exact constant-primer or identifier match. COPE v1.2.5 was used to merge high-quality paired reads, and clonotypes were defined as unique nucleotide sequences. Clonotypes were aligned to IMGT TRBV, TRBD and TRBJ reference segments using MiTCR v1.1. Only V-J combinations with frequency above 0.0001, covering 99.2% of repertoires, were analysed. A TCS score was defined as the ratio between F50 (clonal expansion) and ExV (chaos), using BLOSUM62-based TCRdist between CDR3 peptides within each V-J. Welch's t-statistics and random forest reduced around 520 V-J features to 10 to 15, which were used in a naive Bayes classifier (R e1071). Thyroid-blood repertoire similarity was quantified with the Morisita-Horn index. TCRdb reanalyzed the raw reads on its own, using fastp at Q25 for trimming and MiXCR for clone calling, and kept in-frame beta chains. Rows matching on CDR3 protein sequence are summarized as one entry with the most common DNA and genes. Here the V and J calls rest on TCRdb's processing, not on the authors' analysis. The sample table holds 750,000 to 950,000 distinct CDR3 sequences, of which 38% were seen once. The ten biggest clones cover roughly 8.3% of the sample.

The chain is assembled from TRBV11-2 and TRBJ2-2; confidence is insufficient to name the D gene. The material sequenced was blood. This TCR derives from a man younger than 30 with Graves' hyperthyroidism. CDR3 protein: CARNEKTLFF. The nucleotide sequence reads as follows: TGTGCCAGGAACGAGAAAACATTGTTTTTT.